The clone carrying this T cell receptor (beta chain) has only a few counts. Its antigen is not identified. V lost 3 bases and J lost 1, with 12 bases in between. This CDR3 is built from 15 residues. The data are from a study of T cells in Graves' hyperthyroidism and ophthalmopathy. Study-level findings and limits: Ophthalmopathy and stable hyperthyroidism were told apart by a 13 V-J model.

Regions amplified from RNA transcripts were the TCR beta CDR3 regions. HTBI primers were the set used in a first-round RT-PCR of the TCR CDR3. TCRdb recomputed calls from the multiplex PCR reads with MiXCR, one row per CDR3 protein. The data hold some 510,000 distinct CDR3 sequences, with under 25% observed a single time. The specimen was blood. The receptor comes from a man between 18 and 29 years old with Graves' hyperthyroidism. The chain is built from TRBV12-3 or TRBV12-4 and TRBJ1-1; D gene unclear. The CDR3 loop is CASSFSPAANTEAFF. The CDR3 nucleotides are TGTGCCAGCAGTTTCAGCCCGGCCGCGAACACTGAAGCTTTCTTT.